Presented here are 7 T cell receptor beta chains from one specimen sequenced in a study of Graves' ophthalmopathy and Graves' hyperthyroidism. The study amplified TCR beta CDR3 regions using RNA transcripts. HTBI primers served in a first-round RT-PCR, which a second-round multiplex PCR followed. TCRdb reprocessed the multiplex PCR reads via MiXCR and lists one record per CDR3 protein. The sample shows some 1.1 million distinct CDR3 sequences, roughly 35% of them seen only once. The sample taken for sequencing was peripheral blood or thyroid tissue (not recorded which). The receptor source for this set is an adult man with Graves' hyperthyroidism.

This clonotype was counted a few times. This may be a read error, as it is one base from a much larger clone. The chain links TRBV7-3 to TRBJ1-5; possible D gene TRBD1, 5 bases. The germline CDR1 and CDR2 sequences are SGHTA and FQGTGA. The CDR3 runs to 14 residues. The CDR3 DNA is TGTGCCAGCAGCCCAAACAGGCGGACACAGCCCCAGAATTTT. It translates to CASSPNRRTQPQNF.

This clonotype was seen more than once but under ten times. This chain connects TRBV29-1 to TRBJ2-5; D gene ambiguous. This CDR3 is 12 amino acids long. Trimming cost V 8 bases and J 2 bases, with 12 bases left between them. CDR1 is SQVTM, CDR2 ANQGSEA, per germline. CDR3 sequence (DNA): TGCAGCTTAGTCCAGGCTCAAGAGACCCAGTACTTC. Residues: CSLVQAQETQYF. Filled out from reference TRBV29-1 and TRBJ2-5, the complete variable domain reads SAVISQKPSRDICQRGTSLTIQCQVDSQVTMMFWYRQQPGQSLTLIATANQGSEATYESGFVIDKFPISRPNLTFSTLTVSNMSPEDSSIYLCSLVQAQETQYFGPGTRLLVL.

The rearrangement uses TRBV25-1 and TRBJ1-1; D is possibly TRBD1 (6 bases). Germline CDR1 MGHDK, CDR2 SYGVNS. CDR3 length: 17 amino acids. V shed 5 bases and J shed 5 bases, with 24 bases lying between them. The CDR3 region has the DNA TGTGCCAGCAGTTCAATGGGTGGGGGGACATTTATAACTGAAGCTTTCTTT. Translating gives CASSSMGGGTFITEAFF.

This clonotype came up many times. The DNA of the CDR3 is TGTGCCAGCAGCTTAGGGGACAGGCCGCAAGAGACCCAGTACTTC. Translating gives CASSLGDRPQETQYF. V usage is TRBV7-6 and J usage is TRBJ2-5; 8 bases map to TRBD1. Trimming took 1 base from V and 2 from J; bases not matched to a gene: 3. The germline CDR1 and CDR2 sequences are SGHVS and FNYEAQ. This CDR3 is built from 15 residues.

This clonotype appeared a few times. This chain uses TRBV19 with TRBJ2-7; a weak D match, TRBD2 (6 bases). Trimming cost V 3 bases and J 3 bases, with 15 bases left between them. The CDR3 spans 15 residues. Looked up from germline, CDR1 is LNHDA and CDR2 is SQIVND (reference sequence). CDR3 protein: CASSITSGAHYEQYF. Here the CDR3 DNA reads TGTGCCAGTAGTATCACCTCGGGAGCTCACTACGAGCAGTACTTC.

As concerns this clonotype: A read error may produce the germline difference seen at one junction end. The CDR3: CASSQSTGGAAYGYTF. CDR3 coding DNA: TGCGCCAGCAGCCAATCTACAGGGGGCGCGGCGTATGGCTACACCTTC. V gene TRBV7-2 combines with J gene TRBJ1-2; 9 bases map to TRBD1. Germline values: CDR1 SGHTA, CDR2 FQGNSA. The CDR3 covers 16 residues.

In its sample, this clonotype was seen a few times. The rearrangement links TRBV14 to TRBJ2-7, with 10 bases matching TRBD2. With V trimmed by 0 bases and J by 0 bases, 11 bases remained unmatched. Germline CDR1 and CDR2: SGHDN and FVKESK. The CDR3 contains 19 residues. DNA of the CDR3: TGTGCCAGCAGCCAAGACTTTTCACTAGCGGGGCCAAGCTCCTACGAGCAGTACTTC. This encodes CASSQDFSLAGPSSYEQYF.